A single sample is the source of the 21 T cell receptor beta chains below, sequenced in a study of T-cell reconstitution after alpha-beta-depleted transplantation in children (TCRdb year 2016). The library was made by PCR. Sequencing was performed on an Illumina HiSeq 2500. Molecular barcoding was employed in the preparation of TCR libraries, with unique molecular identifiers being used to normalize TCRbeta repertoire quantification. The public reads were reprocessed in TCRdb via fastp at Q25 and MiXCR, keeping in-frame beta chains. For every CDR3 protein sequence, its rows merge into one entry that carries the most common genes and DNA. The sample has a few hundred thousand distinct CDR3 sequences on record, about 9.4% of them singletons. The ten largest clones take up less than 2.5% of the sample. The sequences come from PBMCs from the stem cell graft donor, collected from the stem cell graft. Receptors originate from a human donor who donated a stem cell graft to a child with acute lymphoblastic leukemia.

This clonotype was seen only a few times. The chain uses TRBV6-2 or TRBV6-3 and TRBJ1-1; D remains unclear. Germline V gene sequence: CDR1 MNHEY, CDR2 SVGEGT. The V gene lost 0 bases and the J gene lost 4 bases, with 6 bases spanning the gap. This CDR3 spans 13 amino acids. As DNA, the CDR3 is TGTGCCAGCAGTTACTCGCTTGGCACTGAAGCTTTCTTT. Translated, it gives CASSYSLGTEAFF.

Only a few counts were recorded for this clonotype. This chain uses TRBV7-9 with TRBJ2-3; weak D call: TRBD1 (5 bases). The CDR3 length is 15 residues. In germline, CDR1 is SEHNR, CDR2 FQNEAQ (reference sequence). V was clipped by 3 bases and J by 0 bases, with 10 bases between them. This chain's CDR3 is CASSLGRSSTDTQYF. Here the CDR3 DNA reads TGTGCCAGCAGCTTGGGGCGGTCAAGCACAGATACGCAGTATTTT.

This clonotype was counted a few times. The chain is built from TRBV11-2 and TRBJ2-6, with D hard to call. Between the trimmed V and J ends, which lost 0 bases and 1 base, there was a span of 7 bases. Germline V gene lookup returns CDR1 SGHAT and CDR2 FQNNGV. This CDR3 contains 16 residues. CDR3 sequence: CASSLEWGSGANVLTF. The CDR3 region has the DNA TGTGCCAGCAGCTTAGAGTGGGGTTCTGGGGCCAACGTCCTGACTTTC. Full variable domain (outside the CDR3, taken from reference TRBV11-2 and TRBJ2-6): EAGVAQSPRYKIIEKRQSVAFWCNPISGHATLYWYQQILGQGPKLLIQFQNNGVVDDSQLPKDRFSAERLKGVDSTLKIQPAKLEDSAVYLCASSLEWGSGANVLTFGAGSRLTVL.

There are a few counts of this clonotype. V and J are TRBV20-1 and TRBJ2-3; D may correspond to TRBD1 or TRBD2 (5 bases each). V was shortened by 6 bases and J by 0 bases, with 16 bases between the two germline ends. Germline V gene sequence: CDR1 DFQATT, CDR2 SNEGSKA (reference sequence). The CDR3 totals 15 residues. CDR3 sequence reads: CSAGDRRISTDTQYF. The CDR3 DNA reads TGCAGTGCCGGGGACCGCCGGATAAGCACAGATACGCAGTATTTT.

This clonotype was counted only a few times. The V and J genes are TRBV30 and TRBJ2-6; 12 bases line up with TRBD1. Trimming took 5 bases from V and 4 from J; bases not matched to a gene: 12. CDR3 length equals 18 residues. The germline CDR1 and CDR2 sequences are GTSNPN and SVGIG (reference sequence). The CDR3 sequence is CAWVGGTGGALGANVLTF. The CDR3 nucleotides are TGTGCCTGGGTAGGGGGGACAGGGGGCGCGCTGGGGGCCAACGTCCTGACTTTC.

This clonotype appeared a few times. The chain combines TRBV7-9 with TRBJ1-4; 7 bases line up with TRBD1. Germline V CDR1 and CDR2: SEHNR, FQNEAQ (reference sequence). CDR3 length: 15 residues. With 8 bases clipped from V and 7 bases from J, the junction kept 13 bases outside the gene matches. The CDR3 DNA is TGTGCCAGCTCCTCACAGGGAGGGGGCGGTGAAAAACTGTTTTTT. Residues: CASSSQGGGGEKLFF.

This clonotype was counted between two and nine times. The CDR3 coding sequence is TGTGCCAGCAGTTCATCCGAAGGGGGACAGATATCCTACGAGCAGTACTTC. This codes for CASSSSEGGQISYEQYF. The chain is built from TRBV12-3 or TRBV12-4 and TRBJ2-7, with 7 bases matching TRBD1. The CDR3 totals 17 residues. Losses at the gene ends were 4 bases for V and 1 base for J; bases not matched to a gene: 13.

This clonotype was counted a few times. The CDR3 sequence is CATSDWGNFPGSYNEQFF. CDR3 DNA sequence: TGTGCCACCAGTGATTGGGGCAACTTCCCCGGCTCCTACAATGAGCAGTTCTTC. The chain uses TRBV24-1 and TRBJ2-1; possible D gene TRBD1, 5 bases. Between the trimmed V and J ends, which lost 2 bases and 0 bases, there was a span of 16 bases. Germline V gives CDR1 KGHDR, CDR2 SFDVKD. The CDR3 consists of 18 residues.

This clonotype was found a few times. The V gene is TRBV12-3 or TRBV12-4, the J gene TRBJ1-1; D gene ambiguous. The CDR3 is made up of 14 amino acids. Trimming removed 6 bases from V and 0 bases from J, with 11 bases in between. CDR3 coding DNA: TGTGCCAGCAGGCTGGACGGGATGAACACTGAAGCTTTCTTT. Protein sequence: CASRLDGMNTEAFF.

The V and J genes are TRBV19 and TRBJ1-5; D is unclear. V gave up 8 bases and J gave up 7 bases, with 15 bases separating them. Germline lookup yields CDR1 LNHDA and CDR2 SQIVND (reference sequence). The CDR3 runs to 13 residues. As DNA, the CDR3 is TGTGCCAGTCTTCCGGGCCCCAGACAGCCCCAGCATTTT. Translation gives CASLPGPRQPQHF. Supplemented by reference TRBV19 and TRBJ1-5, the full variable domain reads DGGITQSPKYLFRKEGQNVTLSCEQNLNHDAMYWYRQDPGQGLRLIYYSQIVNDFQKGDIAEGYSVSREKKESFPLTVTSAQKNPTAFYLCASLPGPRQPQHFGDGTRLSIL.

This clonotype has just a few counts. One junction end does not reproduce the germline sequence, and a read error may be involved. The chain has TRBV6-6 and TRBJ2-7; 9 bases are shared with TRBD2. There are 13 residues in the CDR3. Per the germline V gene, CDR1 is MNHNY and CDR2 is SVGAGI (reference sequence). The CDR3 DNA follows: TGTACCAGCAGCCCCGCGGGGGGGAGCGAGCAGTACTTC. It translates to CTSSPAGGSEQYF.

The V gene is TRBV20-1, the J gene TRBJ2-1; D is perhaps TRBD2 (6 bases). The V gene lost 6 bases and the J gene lost 9 bases, with 18 bases spanning the gap. Per germline, CDR1 DFQATT and CDR2 SNEGSKA (reference sequence). The CDR3 runs to 13 residues. For the CDR3, the DNA is TGCAGTGCGCCAAACAAGGGAGGTACTGAGCAGTTCTTC. Translated, it gives CSAPNKGGTEQFF.

This chain joins TRBV27 and TRBJ1-1; no firm D call. The CDR3 is 15 amino acids. Trimming removed 6 bases from V and 1 base from J, with 15 bases in between. The germline V gene encodes CDR1 MNHEY and CDR2 SMNVEV (reference sequence). The CDR3 coding sequence is TGTGCCAGCAGATTGGGCAGCACAACGAACACTGAAGCTTTCTTT. It translates to CASRLGSTTNTEAFF.

This clonotype was seen repeatedly, ten times or more. This chain joins TRBV4-3 and TRBJ2-2; no definite D call. This CDR3 contains 15 residues. The V and J ends lost 1 base and 3 bases respectively, with 9 bases between them. Per germline, CDR1 LGHNA and CDR2 YSLEER. The CDR3 region has the DNA TGCGCCAGCAGCCAAGGATCTGGATACACCGGGGAGCTGTTTTTT. Amino acid sequence: CASSQGSGYTGELFF.

This clonotype was detected a few times. The J gene is TRBJ2-5, the V gene TRBV12-3 or TRBV12-4; 10 nucleotides align to TRBD1. The ends lost 8 bases at V and 5 bases at J; junction bases unmatched: 11. CDR3 length: 15 amino acids. The CDR3 protein is CASSSSPGQGETQYF. DNA of the CDR3: TGTGCCAGCTCCTCAAGTCCGGGACAGGGGGAGACCCAGTACTTC.

This clonotype was seen a few times. The genes are TRBV10-3 and TRBJ2-3; D unresolved. The CDR3 runs 15 residues. Trimming pared 11 bases from V and 0 bases from J, leaving 18 bases between. Germline values: CDR1 ENHRY, CDR2 SYGVKD. The chain's CDR3 is CAASPGSTSTDTQYF. In DNA, the CDR3 is TGTGCCGCTTCCCCCGGGTCCACTAGCACAGATACGCAGTATTTT.

As DNA, the CDR3 is TGCGCCAGCAGCTTGGGGCAGCGGGAGGTAACCTACAATGAGCAGTTCTTC. It specifies CASSLGQREVTYNEQFF. The V and J genes are TRBV5-1 and TRBJ2-1, with 9 bases lining up with TRBD2. Germline CDR1 and CDR2: SGHRS and YFSETQ. The CDR3 contains 17 residues. Trimming cost V 0 bases and J 2 bases; bases outside gene matches: 6. Full variable domain (rest looked up from reference TRBV5-1 and TRBJ2-1): KAGVTQTPRYLIKTRGQQVTLSCSPISGHRSVSWYQQTPGQGLQFLFEYFSETQRNKGNFPGRFSGRQFSNSRSEMNVSTLELGDSALYLCASSLGQREVTYNEQFFGPGTRLTVL.

The sample holds a few counts of this clonotype. This rearrangement joins TRBV20-1 to TRBJ2-7, with 8 bases lining up with TRBD1. V gave up 0 bases and J gave up 4 bases; unmatched junction bases: 5. Germline CDR1 is DFQATT and CDR2 is SNEGSKA (reference sequence). The CDR3 runs 14 residues. The CDR3 sequence: CSARDTGGKYEQYF. CDR3 DNA sequence: TGCAGTGCTAGAGACACAGGGGGGAAGTACGAGCAGTACTTC.

This chain joins TRBV12-3 or TRBV12-4 and TRBJ1-1, with 7 bases aligning to TRBD1. The CDR3 length is 15 residues. The J segment lost 4 bases and the V segment lost 5 bases, leaving 10 bases of the junction unmatched. CDR3 DNA: TGTGCCAGCAGTGCCGGGACAGCACTCTTCACTGAAGCTTTCTTT. Its protein is CASSAGTALFTEAFF.

This clonotype was picked up a small number of times. The chain is built from TRBV5-1 and TRBJ2-1, with 9 positions matching TRBD2. V shed 4 bases and J 4 bases; nucleotides not matched to a gene: 9. CDR1 and CDR2 (germline): SGHRS, YFSETQ. The CDR3 has 16 amino acids. As DNA, the CDR3 is TGCGCCAGCAGCAGGACCGGACTAGCGCCTTACAATGAGCAGTTCTTC. Its translation: CASSRTGLAPYNEQFF.

V is TRBV2 and J is TRBJ2-3, with 10 nucleotides matching TRBD2. This CDR3 is 15 amino acids long. CDR1 is SNHLY and CDR2 is FYNNEI in the germline V gene. J lost 3 bases, V lost 8 bases, and 8 bases had no gene match. The CDR3 DNA reads TGTGCCAGCGGCAGGACTAGCGGCCTTACAGATACGCAGTATTTT. Protein sequence: CASGRTSGLTDTQYF. Combining the CDR3 with reference TRBV2 and TRBJ2-3 gives the whole variable domain EPEVTQTPSHQVTQMGQEVILRCVPISNHLYFYWYRQILGQKVEFLVSFYNNEISEKSEIFDDQFSVERPDGSNFTLKIRSTKLEDSAMYFCASGRTSGLTDTQYFGPGTRLTVL.